The 5 T cell receptor beta chains presented below share a single source sample, sequenced in a study of neoadjuvant anti-PD-1 for oral cavity cancer. Produced via immunoSEQ multiplex PCR; TCRdb's table is partial and in-frame only. The table records 30,000 to 40,000 clones, roughly 89% of them present only once. Source: PBMCs, taken before nivolumab (anti-PD-1) treatment. The receptor source for this set is a person between 40 and 85 years old with oral cavity squamous cell carcinoma.

This chain joins TRBV30 and TRBJ1-1, with D possibly matching TRBD1 (6 bases). The V gene lost 8 bases and the J gene lost 1 base, with 11 bases spanning the gap. The CDR3 has 12 residues. Germline V gene data show CDR1 as GTSNPN and CDR2 as SVGIG (reference sequence). CDR3 in amino acids: CAGSTGNTEAFF. The CDR3, as DNA: TGTGCCGGCTCGACAGGGAACACTGAAGCTTTCTTT.

The CDR3: CAISESIEGEKLFF. The DNA of the CDR3 is TGTGCCATCAGTGAGTCGATTGAGGGTGAAAAACTGTTTTTT. The chain employs TRBV10-3 and TRBJ1-4; D remains ambiguous. The germline CDR1 and CDR2 sequences are ENHRY and SYGVKD. The ends were cut back, 0 bases at V and 7 bases at J, with 9 bases in the middle. This CDR3 is 14 amino acids long.

The CDR3 sequence is CASSYWLSQETQYF. The CDR3 bases are TGTGCCAGCAGTTACTGGCTATCGCAAGAGACCCAGTACTTC. The chain employs TRBV6-5 and TRBJ2-5, with D hard to call. Germline-derived CDR1 and CDR2 are MNHEY and SVGAGI. CDR3 length: 14 residues. The V end lost 1 base, the J end lost 2 bases, and 8 bases lay between the germline ends.

The rearrangement uses TRBV18 and TRBJ1-2; 8 positions match TRBD1. CDR1 is KGHSH, CDR2 LQKENI, per germline. The CDR3 runs 15 residues. The V and J ends lost 3 bases and 6 bases, in that order; junction bases with no gene match: 9. The CDR3 coding sequence is TGTGCCAGCTCACCTAGCAGGACAGGGCGAGATGGCTACACCTTC. Encoded protein: CASSPSRTGRDGYTF.

V gene TRBV7-9 combines with J gene TRBJ1-2; D uncertain. V gave up 0 bases and J gave up 4 bases, with 9 bases separating them. Germline CDR1 is SEHNR and CDR2 is FQNEAQ (reference sequence). CDR3 length: 14 amino acids. CDR3 DNA: TGTGCCAGCAGCTTAGCGTGGGCTGCCTATGGCTACACCTTC. Protein: CASSLAWAAYGYTF.